Each of the 8 T cell receptor beta chains below was sequenced from the same sample in a study of blood T cell repertoires in COVID-19. TCRdb keeps only in-frame clones here, not all; method: immunoSEQ multiplex PCR. The repertoire holds 120,000 or so clones, with just under 90% as singletons. Sequencing was carried out using peripheral blood. The receptors were sampled from a woman aged 50 to 60 with acute or convalescent COVID-19.

CDR3 region: CASSGLLESTDTQYF. Here the CDR3 DNA reads TGTGCCAGCTCGGGGTTACTAGAGAGCACAGATACGCAGTATTTT. V gene TRBV7-2 combines with J gene TRBJ2-3, with TRBD2 as a possible D gene (5 bases). Trimming shortened V by 8 bases and J by 0 bases, and 15 bases separated the two germline ends. CDR1 and CDR2 from the germline V gene are SGHTA and FQGNSA. CDR3 size: 15 residues. The whole variable domain, remainder taken from reference TRBV7-2 and TRBJ2-3, is GAGVSQSPSNKVTEKGKDVELRCDPISGHTALYWYRQSLGQGLEFLIYFQGNSAPDKSGLPSDRFSAERTGGSVSTLTIQRTQQEDSAVYLCASSGLLESTDTQYFGPGTRLTVL.

This chain joins TRBV5-1 and TRBJ2-1; 8 bases are shared with TRBD1. J was trimmed by 6 bases and V by 5 bases; bases with no gene match: 7. The V gene's germline CDR1 is SGHRS and CDR2 YFSETQ. The CDR3 consists of 14 residues. CDR3 amino acids: CASSLNGQGNEQFF. CDR3 coding DNA: TGCGCCAGCAGTCTAAACGGACAGGGCAATGAGCAGTTCTTC.

The rearrangement links TRBV5-4 to TRBJ2-3; 8 nucleotides agree with TRBD2. Germline CDR1 SGHNT, CDR2 YYREEE (reference sequence). The CDR3 covers 16 residues. J lost 0 bases, V lost 2 bases, and 5 bases had no gene match. The CDR3 DNA sequence: TGTGCCAGCAGCTTAAGACTAGCGCTGAGCACAGATACGCAGTATTTT. It translates to CASSLRLALSTDTQYF.

This clone was counted only a few times. The J gene is TRBJ1-1, the V gene TRBV30; D gene uncertain. Trimming cost V 1 base and J 0 bases, with 6 bases left between them. The germline CDR1 and CDR2 sequences are GTSNPN and SVGIG (reference sequence). The CDR3 is 13 residues long. The CDR3 DNA follows: TGTGCCTGGAGTGGTCTTTTGAACACTGAAGCTTTCTTT. This gives the protein CAWSGLLNTEAFF.

The V call is TRBV2, the J call TRBJ1-2, with D perhaps matching TRBD1 (5 bases). Between the trimmed V and J ends, which lost 4 bases and 4 bases, there was a span of 13 bases. CDR3 size: 14 residues. Germline V gene data show CDR1 as SNHLY and CDR2 as FYNNEI. The CDR3 nucleotides are TGTGCCAGCAGTGTCGGGACCGGGAGCTATGGCTACACCTTC. Protein sequence: CASSVGTGSYGYTF.

The chain has TRBV6-5 and TRBJ2-6, with D uncertain. V lost 2 bases, J lost 2 bases, and 7 bases lay in between. The CDR3 runs 15 residues. In germline, CDR1 is MNHEY, CDR2 SVGAGI. The CDR3: CASSYGLAGANVLTF. The CDR3 DNA reads TGTGCCAGCAGTTACGGCCTCGCTGGGGCCAACGTCCTGACTTTC.

V and J are TRBV5-1 and TRBJ1-1; 9 nucleotides line up with TRBD1. This CDR3 region has 15 residues. Germline values: CDR1 SGHRS, CDR2 YFSETQ. J lost 4 bases, V lost 0 bases, and 4 bases had no gene match. CDR3 region: CASSLATGGGTEAFF. The CDR3 nucleotides are TGCGCCAGCAGCTTGGCCACAGGGGGCGGCACTGAAGCTTTCTTT. Using reference TRBV5-1 and TRBJ1-1 for the parts outside the CDR3, the full variable domain is KAGVTQTPRYLIKTRGQQVTLSCSPISGHRSVSWYQQTPGQGLQFLFEYFSETQRNKGNFPGRFSGRQFSNSRSEMNVSTLELGDSALYLCASSLATGGGTEAFFGQGTRLTVV.

This sequence joins TRBV6-5 and TRBJ1-1; TRBD1 matches at 11 bases. Germline CDR1 and CDR2: MNHEY and SVGAGI. This CDR3 contains 14 residues. After removal of 5 bases from V and 6 bases from J, the junction contained 5 bases not matched to a gene. In DNA form, the CDR3 reads TGTGCCAGCAGTCACGGGGGACAGGGGGCTGAAGCTTTCTTT. Protein: CASSHGGQGAEAFF.